This T cell receptor beta chain was identified during a study of blood T cell repertoires in COVID-19 (dated by TCRdb to 2020 to 2022). Background on the whole study: Samples covering the acute and convalescent phases of COVID-19 were provided by collaborators in the United States, Italy and Spain. The material from the prospective study consisted of cDNA or gDNA derived from T cells, B-cell-depleted T cells, or PBMCs. HLA class I and class II types, where available, came from metadata supplied by the sample provider rather than from assay-based typing. A freely available public database, intended as a resource for researchers studying the immune response to SARS-CoV-2, is where the repertoires were released. Sample metadata almost always included a de-identified subject ID, COVID-19 status, age in years and sex. The samples were drawn from the first 160 participants of the ongoing ImmuneRACE study and from more than 1,000 subjects provided by 6 global collaborators. The dataset comprised deeply sampled blood TCRbeta repertoires from subjects exposed to, actively infected with, or recovered from COVID-19.

General study outcomes and caveats: The amount of clinical and demographic metadata varied by source and participant and was provided uncurated.

TCRbeta CDR3 regions were amplified from genomic DNA using the immunoSEQ Assay, a bias-controlled multiplex PCR. Concerning the study's data processing: The number of nucleated cells in each sample was estimated from the amplification of reference gene primers within the assay. Sequence reads were collapsed and filtered to measure the absolute abundance of every unique TCRbeta CDR3 rearrangement. For each sample, productive Simpson clonality was calculated as the square root of Simpson's diversity index across productive rearrangements. TCRdb holds this immuneACCESS table with in-frame rearrangements only. Some clones are missing; in checked studies, unresolved V genes explain under half, and the rest has no known cause. V and J calls and clone size are copied from that table; D and trimming were computed from the DNA. Present in this sample are about 110,000 clones, over 60% of which were seen just once. The ten largest make up about 4.5% of the sample.

As regards this clone: Its antigen has not been determined. No much larger clone exists at a distance of one base, and base qualities are not known.

The collaborating institutions used their own protocols to collect whole blood in K2EDTA tubes. For TCRbeta analysis, collaborators shipped samples in one of three forms: frozen whole blood, isolated PBMCs, or DNA extracted from either of those sample types. There are 15 amino acids in the CDR3, from cysteine to phenylalanine inclusive. The entry retains the CDR3 DNA only, 45 bases that are in frame from base 1. For this chain, trimming is 6 bases at the V end and 3 bases at the J end, and the number of junction bases without a gene match is 8. From a lookup of the germline V gene (reference sequence), CDR1 and CDR2 are LNHDA and SQIVND.

The clonotype was recovered from a man between 65 and 85 years old with acute or convalescent COVID-19. In this chain, TRBV19 is recombined with TRBJ2-3; TRBD1 aligns with 8 central bases. Sequenced: peripheral blood. In nucleotides, the sequence is TGTGCCAGTAGACCCGGGACAGGCGGAACAGATACGCAGTATTTT. This gives the protein CASRPGTGGTDTQYF.